These 14 T cell receptor beta chains were all obtained from the same sample, sequenced in a study of T cells in Graves' hyperthyroidism and ophthalmopathy. Authors of the study amplified TCR beta CDR3 regions from RNA transcripts. First-round RT-PCR targeting the TCR CDR3 was performed with the HTBI primer set. MiXCR, run by TCRdb on the multiplex PCR reads, gives a single entry per CDR3 protein. This table holds 550,000 to 600,000 distinct CDR3 sequences, approximately 15% found once. The sample consisted of blood. These TCRs come from a woman aged 18-35 years with Graves' hyperthyroidism.

Points on this clonotype: The junction departs from the called germline gene at one end, perhaps through a read error. This rearrangement joins TRBV30 to TRBJ2-3; D remains ambiguous. The germline V gene encodes CDR1 GTSNPN and CDR2 SVGIG (reference sequence). The CDR3 is 14 residues long. The CDR3 here is CAWSVWPRTDAQYF. CDR3 DNA: TGTGCCTGGAGTGTATGGCCCCGCACAGATGCGCAGTATTTT.

The chain employs TRBV7-9 and TRBJ2-4; 8 nucleotides agree with TRBD1. The V and J ends lost 0 bases and 7 bases, in that order; junction bases with no gene match: 5. The CDR3 is made up of 15 amino acids. CDR1 SEHNR and CDR2 FQNEAQ come from the germline V gene (reference sequence). This CDR3 is CASSLALRGRNIQYF. In nucleotides, the CDR3 is TGTGCCAGCAGCTTAGCTCTCAGGGGGCGGAACATTCAGTACTTC.

This clonotype came up a few times. The genes are TRBV15 and TRBJ2-3; D is uncertain. The germline gives CDR1 LNHNV, CDR2 YYDKDF (reference sequence). The CDR3 is made up of 14 amino acids. V was clipped by 0 bases and J by 2 bases, with 6 bases between them. CDR3 bases: TGTGCCACCAGCAGAGAAACATTCACAGATACGCAGTATTTT. Encoded protein: CATSRETFTDTQYF.

The sample holds many counts of this clonotype. This rearrangement joins TRBV6-5 to TRBJ1-6; 7 positions agree with TRBD1. CDR3 length equals 18 residues. Germline V gene data show CDR1 as MNHEY and CDR2 as SVGAGI. Losses at the gene ends were 0 bases for V and 0 bases for J; bases not matched to a gene: 5. CDR3 DNA sequence: TGTGCCAGCAGTTACTCGGGACAGACGAGCTCCTATAATTCACCCCTCCACTTT. This sequence encodes CASSYSGQTSSYNSPLHF.

This clonotype was observed at least ten times. The chain is built from TRBV2 and TRBJ2-5; maybe TRBD2 (5 bases). The CDR3 extends over 13 amino acids. Trimming left V 7 bases short and J 5 bases short, with 14 bases between. Germline assignment: CDR1 SNHLY and CDR2 FYNNEI. In DNA, the CDR3 is TGTGCCAGCAAGAAAATCGGGATGGAGACCCAGTACTTC. This sequence encodes CASKKIGMETQYF. Supplemented by reference TRBV2 and TRBJ2-5, the full variable domain reads EPEVTQTPSHQVTQMGQEVILRCVPISNHLYFYWYRQILGQKVEFLVSFYNNEISEKSEIFDDQFSVERPDGSNFTLKIRSTKLEDSAMYFCASKKIGMETQYFGPGTRLLVL.

The gene calls are TRBV6-2 or TRBV6-3 and TRBJ2-1; maybe TRBD2 (5 bases). Looked up from germline, CDR1 is MNHEY and CDR2 is SVGEGT. Trimming took off 6 bases at V and 3 bases at J, with 18 bases between the two ends. This CDR3 is built from 16 residues. CDR3 protein: CASSPLRGNDYNEQFF. The DNA of the CDR3 is TGTGCCAGCAGCCCCCTTCGAGGGAACGACTACAATGAGCAGTTCTTC.

The chain links TRBV6-1 to TRBJ2-3; no clear D. CDR1 is MNHNS, CDR2 SASEGT, per germline. V lost 6 bases and J 0 bases, leaving 16 bases between the germline ends. This CDR3 is built from 16 residues. The CDR3 here is CASRTRGKPSTDTQYF. CDR3 nucleotide sequence: TGTGCCAGCAGGACTCGTGGGAAGCCAAGCACAGATACGCAGTATTTT.

This clonotype was seen repeatedly, ten times or more. The V gene is TRBV6-2 or TRBV6-3, the J gene TRBJ2-1; D might be TRBD1 or TRBD2, each matching 5 bases. Germline V gene data show CDR1 as MNHEY and CDR2 as SVGEGT. The CDR3 covers 14 residues. Deletions cut 8 bases from V and 8 bases from J, with 19 bases between. The CDR3 nucleotides read TGTGCCAGCCAATCCTGGGACCGTGGGGATGAGCAGTTCTTC. It yields the protein CASQSWDRGDEQFF.

Ten or more counts support this clonotype. J is TRBJ1-1 and V is TRBV5-6, with TRBD1 matching 9 bases. Germline assignment: CDR1 SGHDT and CDR2 YYEEEE. This CDR3 is 14 amino acids long. Germline trimming cut 2 bases from V and 6 bases from J; bases unmatched to any gene: 5. Written as DNA, the CDR3 is TGTGCCAGCAGCTTCGGACAGGGGAGGGCTGAAGCTTTCTTT. This codes for CASSFGQGRAEAFF.

The table lists this clonotype with many counts. The chain combines TRBV2 with TRBJ2-7; D is possibly TRBD1 or TRBD2 (5 bases each). Trimming took off 5 bases at V and 0 bases at J, with 8 bases between the two ends. CDR1 is SNHLY and CDR2 is FYNNEI in the germline V gene. The CDR3 runs 13 residues. The CDR3, as DNA: TGTGCCAGCAGTCGGGACGCCTCCTACGAGCAGTACTTC. Translating gives CASSRDASYEQYF. Drawing the rest from reference TRBV2 and TRBJ2-7, the complete variable domain is EPEVTQTPSHQVTQMGQEVILRCVPISNHLYFYWYRQILGQKVEFLVSFYNNEISEKSEIFDDQFSVERPDGSNFTLKIRSTKLEDSAMYFCASSRDASYEQYFGPGTRLTVT.

The V gene is TRBV7-9, the J gene TRBJ1-2; a weak D match, TRBD1 (6 bases). The CDR3 consists of 11 residues. Trimming cost V 8 bases and J 7 bases, with 11 bases left between them. The V gene's germline CDR1 is SEHNR and CDR2 FQNEAQ (reference sequence). The CDR3 protein is CASVRGGGYTF. The CDR3 DNA reads as TGTGCCAGCGTTCGAGGGGGTGGCTACACCTTC.

This clonotype was recorded at least ten times. The rearrangement uses TRBV7-2 and TRBJ1-2; no reliable D call. The CDR3 contains 14 residues. Germline values: CDR1 SGHTA, CDR2 FQGNSA. Between the trimmed V and J ends, which lost 5 bases and 8 bases, there was a span of 18 bases. In DNA form, the CDR3 reads TGTGCCAGCAGCCCAGAGGTTGGTCGGTACGGCTACACCTTC. Its translation: CASSPEVGRYGYTF.

This clonotype was seen more than once but under ten times. The chain employs TRBV20-1 and TRBJ2-5, with D possibly matching TRBD1 (5 bases). The CDR3 spans 14 residues. Trimming left V 1 base short and J 2 bases short, with 11 bases between. Germline V gene data show CDR1 as DFQATT and CDR2 as SNEGSKA (reference sequence). DNA for the CDR3: TGCAGTGCTAGAGTCGGCAGGGCACAAGAGACCCAGTACTTC. As protein: CSARVGRAQETQYF.

Only a few counts were recorded for this clonotype. The chain employs TRBV20-1 and TRBJ1-6; perhaps TRBD1 as D (5 bases). The CDR3 is made up of 15 amino acids. V was pared by 0 bases and J by 10 bases, with 16 bases between. Per germline, CDR1 DFQATT and CDR2 SNEGSKA (reference sequence). DNA for the CDR3: TGCAGTGCTAGAGATTCGGGCAGGGTAGACTCACCCCTCCACTTT. Its protein product is CSARDSGRVDSPLHF.